This T cell receptor beta chain appears in the sequencing data of a study of blood T cell repertoires in COVID-19. From germline, CDR1 is MNHEY and CDR2 SMNVEV (reference sequence). This CDR3 is 14 amino acids long. Trimming cost V 6 bases and J 0 bases; bases outside gene matches: 4. Authors' methods: Researchers report that nucleated cell counts were estimated from reference gene primer amplification. The assay was immunoSEQ multiplex PCR, and TCRdb's table has in-frame clones only and misses some. V and J calls and clone size are given by that table; D and trimming were obtained from the DNA. The profile shows some 120,000 clones, 65% to 85% of them singletons.

The receptor's source is a woman in her seventies with acute or convalescent COVID-19. Sequencing was done on a sample of peripheral blood. The chain combines TRBV27 with TRBJ1-1; 7 bases map to TRBD1. CDR3 bases: TGTGCCAGCAGCCCGGGACAGTTGAACACTGAAGCTTTCTTT. This encodes CASSPGQLNTEAFF.